Presented here are 17 T cell receptor beta chains from one specimen sequenced in a study of blood T cells in healthy people across ages. Primed by a sample-barcoded 5' primer and a J-beta primer mix, a second PCR proceeded for roughly 7 to 11 cycles. TCRdb processed the 5' RACE reads anew with MiXCR; each CDR3 protein has one entry. The table has 600,000 or so distinct CDR3 sequences, about 30% seen once. Sequencing used blood. The receptors shown here come from a woman older than 75 in good health.

This clonotype has ten or more counts. This chain connects TRBV29-1 to TRBJ1-5, with 7 bases matching TRBD1. Germline values: CDR1 SQVTM, CDR2 ANQGSEA. The ends lost 4 bases at V and 3 bases at J; junction bases unmatched: 3. The CDR3 runs to 13 residues. This chain's CDR3 is CSVATGANQPQHF. CDR3 nucleotides: TGCAGCGTTGCAACAGGGGCCAATCAGCCCCAGCATTTT.

This clonotype showed up many times. The gene calls are TRBV20-1 and TRBJ2-3; the match to TRBD1 covers 10 bases. J was trimmed by 0 bases and V by 5 bases; bases with no gene match: 11. Germline assignment: CDR1 DFQATT and CDR2 SNEGSKA (reference sequence). The CDR3 loop spans 17 amino acids. This CDR3 reads CSAPEGTGVSSTDTQYF. The CDR3 DNA follows: TGCAGTGCTCCTGAGGGGACAGGGGTGTCTAGCACAGATACGCAGTATTTT.

This clonotype was counted ten times or more. V usage is TRBV10-3 and J usage is TRBJ2-3; no definite D call. This CDR3 spans 13 amino acids. The germline V gene encodes CDR1 ENHRY and CDR2 SYGVKD. The V end lost 10 bases, the J end lost 0 bases, and 11 bases lay between the germline ends. CDR3 DNA: TGTGCCACCACAGCTTTTAGCACAGATACGCAGTATTTT. This gives the protein CATTAFSTDTQYF.

The rearrangement uses TRBV6-6 and TRBJ1-1; TRBD1 might be the D (6 bases). CDR1 and CDR2 (germline): MNHNY, SVGAGI (reference sequence). The CDR3 is made up of 13 amino acids. V dropped 2 bases and J dropped 6 bases, with 10 bases sitting between them. This chain's CDR3 is CASSYGPGAEAFF. The CDR3 DNA reads TGTGCCAGCAGTTACGGGCCAGGGGCTGAAGCTTTCTTT.

This clonotype has a count of ten or more. The chain is built from TRBV9 and TRBJ2-1; D unclear. The CDR3 sequence is 11 residues long. CDR1 is SGDLS, CDR2 YYNGEE, per germline. V lost 3 bases, J lost 10 bases, and 8 bases lay in between. The CDR3 spells CASSEPPEQFF. The CDR3 bases are TGTGCCAGCAGCGAGCCGCCGGAGCAGTTCTTC.

Comments on this clonotype: A much larger clone is a single base away; this may be a read error. This sequence joins TRBV3-1 and TRBJ1-6; D is uncertain. This CDR3 is built from 15 residues. V was cut by 10 bases and J by 3 bases, with 16 bases left in between. Per germline, CDR1 LGHDT and CDR2 YNNKEL (reference sequence). The DNA of the CDR3 is TGTGCCAACAGTAACACCAGGAGCTATAATTCACCCCTCCACTTT. Encoded protein: CANSNTRSYNSPLHF.

Many counts were recorded for this clonotype. The rearrangement uses TRBV29-1 and TRBJ1-2; 8 nucleotides line up with TRBD1. CDR3 length equals 14 residues. Germline V CDR1 and CDR2: SQVTM, ANQGSEA. V gave up 6 bases and J gave up 1 base; unmatched junction bases: 7. This CDR3 is CSVPGTGLNYGYTF. CDR3 bases: TGCAGCGTACCCGGGACAGGCCTTAACTATGGCTACACCTTC.

This clonotype was seen at least ten times. This chain links TRBV12-3 or TRBV12-4 with TRBJ2-1; D uncertain. V gave up 5 bases and J gave up 8 bases, with 13 bases separating them. The CDR3 runs to 13 residues. Here the CDR3 reads CASSEASRYEQFF. Here the CDR3 DNA reads TGTGCCAGCAGTGAGGCTTCACGGTATGAGCAGTTCTTC.

There are many counts of this clonotype. The genes are TRBV6-5 and TRBJ1-4, with a tentative D call TRBD1 (5 bases). The CDR3 covers 14 residues. CDR1 is MNHEY and CDR2 is SVGAGI in the germline V gene. The V gene lost 0 bases and the J gene lost 8 bases, with 10 bases spanning the gap. CDR3 sequence reads: CASSYSPGNEKLFF. CDR3 nucleotide sequence: TGTGCCAGCAGTTACTCGCCAGGGAACGAAAAACTGTTTTTT.

This chain links TRBV20-1 with TRBJ2-5; 9 nucleotides agree with TRBD1. The CDR3 covers 15 residues. The V and J ends lost 1 base and 1 base, in that order; junction bases with no gene match: 4. Germline CDR1 is DFQATT and CDR2 is SNEGSKA (reference sequence). The DNA of the CDR3 is TGCAGTGCTAGAGTAGCGACAGGGGGCCAAGAGACCCAGTACTTC. This translates into CSARVATGGQETQYF.

The chain carries TRBV5-1 and TRBJ2-4; 13 bases are shared with TRBD2. Unmatched junction bases numbered 9, after V lost 2 bases and J lost 13 bases. CDR3 size: 15 residues. Germline loops: CDR1 SGHRS, CDR2 YFSETQ. The DNA of the CDR3 is TGCGCCAGCAGCTTCTTTACTAGCGGGGGGGCTGAGCAGTACTTC. The encoded protein is CASSFFTSGGAEQYF.

This clonotype has just one count. Possible read error: a much larger clone is one base away. The genes are TRBV10-3 and TRBJ1-4; 8 bases agree with TRBD1. The CDR3 contains 13 residues. The junction had 5 bases not matched to a gene; V was cut back by 6 bases and J by 8 bases. The germline V gene has CDR1 ENHRY and CDR2 SYGVKD. The CDR3 nucleotides are TGTGCCATCAGCCAGGGGGCAGGCGAAAAACTGTTTTTT. Its protein product is CAISQGAGEKLFF.

This clonotype was recorded many times. The chain carries TRBV20-1 and TRBJ1-2, with a possible D match to TRBD1 (6 bases). The V end was cut by 6 bases, the J end by 5 bases, with 13 bases between. Germline V gene sequence: CDR1 DFQATT, CDR2 SNEGSKA (reference sequence). The CDR3 totals 12 residues. In nucleotides, the CDR3 is TGCAGTGCCTCCAAGCAGGGGTATGGCTACACCTTC. Translation gives CSASKQGYGYTF.

The genes are TRBV5-1 and TRBJ2-7; weak D call: TRBD1 (5 bases). CDR1 and CDR2 from the germline V gene are SGHRS and YFSETQ. The length of the CDR3 is 14 residues. With 0 bases removed from V and 6 bases from J, the gap between germline ends came to 13 bases. As DNA, the CDR3 is TGCGCCAGCAGCTTGGACATCAGGGTGGCCGAGCAGTACTTC. Translating it yields CASSLDIRVAEQYF.

The chain uses TRBV5-1 and TRBJ2-1; D gene uncertain. V was clipped by 0 bases and J by 0 bases, with 10 bases between them. Germline CDR1 reads SGHRS; CDR2 reads YFSETQ. This CDR3 comprises 16 residues. The CDR3 is CASSLAAGLSYNEQFF. Written as DNA, the CDR3 is TGCGCCAGCAGCTTGGCCGCCGGGCTCTCCTACAATGAGCAGTTCTTC.

In its sample, this clonotype was seen many times. The V and J genes are TRBV5-5 and TRBJ1-2, with D unclear. Trimming stripped 0 bases from V and 1 base from J, with 7 bases between. In germline, CDR1 is SGHKS, CDR2 YYEKEE (reference sequence). The CDR3 consists of 14 residues. This CDR3 is CASSLANVNYGYTF. CDR3 in DNA: TGTGCCAGCAGCTTGGCCAACGTTAACTATGGCTACACCTTC.

This clonotype was seen a few times. The rearrangement joins TRBV20-1 to TRBJ1-1, with TRBD1 matching 7 bases. Germline assignment: CDR1 DFQATT and CDR2 SNEGSKA (reference sequence). Losses at the gene ends were 5 bases for V and 6 bases for J; bases not matched to a gene: 9. This CDR3 region has 13 residues. CDR3 sequence reads: CSAPLTGEAEAFF. CDR3 sequence (DNA): TGCAGTGCTCCCCTAACAGGGGAGGCTGAAGCTTTCTTT.